This T cell receptor beta chain is drawn from a study of lymphopenia after photon versus proton radiotherapy. Study observations and caveats: Relative stability marked proton patients; photon patients lost diversity and naive cells. Post-nadir diversity loss with photons came from oligoclonal expansion, particularly CD8+ Temra cells. Better survival with proton therapy was suggested as possible, not demonstrated. In patients who died, overall survival fell as post-nadir TCR diversity dropped more.

The repertoire was sequenced with immunoSEQ multiplex PCR; TCRdb's copy has only in-frame clones and lacks some. The data hold approximately 80,000 clones, with over 70% observed a single time. Worth noting for this clone: Antigen specificity is unknown.

The V and J ends lost 3 bases and 4 bases, in that order; junction bases with no gene match: 5. The CDR3 contains 15 residues. Germline V gives CDR1 MDHEN, CDR2 SYDVKM. The sequenced sample was peripheral blood, obtained from a patient treated with proton-based radiotherapy. This sequence joins TRBV28 and TRBJ1-5; 8 bases are shared with TRBD1. The clonotype originates from a man in his sixties with pancreatic cancer. CDR3: CASSFPGQGNQPQHF. CDR3 bases: TGTGCCAGCAGTTTCCCCGGACAGGGAAATCAGCCCCAGCATTTT.